This T cell receptor beta chain was recovered during a study of CXCR3-negative and CXCR3-positive naive CD8 T cells. Study-wide results and caveats: Surface CD5 looked about the same in the naive subsets, so the authors worked out TCR strength from TRB CDR3 properties.

In the case of this clonotype: Its specificity is not known.

The libraries of TRB cDNA were constructed through 5' RACE using UMI labels. Using the 5' RACE reads, TCRdb records one entry per CDR3 protein without DNA. The sample table sets out tens of thousands of distinct CDR3 sequences. By phenotype, naive CD8+ T cells were CD45RO-CCR7+CD27+CD95-. This CDR3 is built from 12 residues. The germline gives CDR1 SQVTM, CDR2 ANQGSEA. This clonotype was obtained from a human donor in good health. Some clones in this sample may be carry-over from other donors' samples. Material: naive CXCR3- CD8+ T cells from blood. This sample's subset: CD45RO-CCR7+CD27+CD95- naive CD8+ T cells lacking CXCR3 (TNR3-). The chain carries TRBV29-1 and TRBJ1-1. CDR3: CSVLGVFSEAFF.